This entry lists 10 T cell receptor beta chains sequenced from one sample in a study of blood T cell repertoires in COVID-19. This table comes from immunoSEQ multiplex PCR, and its TCRdb copy is limited to in-frame clones, with some not included. The sample holds around 70,000 clones, under 95% seen once. Material for sequencing was peripheral blood. The receptors come from a human donor in a cohort sampled during active COVID-19.

The genes are TRBV5-1 and TRBJ1-4; 9 bases match TRBD1. The CDR3 has 14 residues. The V segment lost 3 bases and the J segment 6 bases; nucleotides outside the gene matches: 3. The germline gives CDR1 SGHRS, CDR2 YFSETQ. The CDR3 loop reads CASSSTGGDEKLFF. CDR3 nucleotide sequence: TGCGCCAGCAGCTCGACAGGGGGTGATGAAAAACTGTTTTTT.

The V call is TRBV6-1, the J call TRBJ2-3; tentatively, D is TRBD1 (6 bases). V was clipped by 1 base and J by 1 base, with 12 bases between them. Germline V gives CDR1 MNHNS, CDR2 SASEGT. The CDR3 runs 16 residues. The CDR3 DNA is TGTGCCAGCAGTGAAGAGGGGGTAATGGGCACAGATACGCAGTATTTT. Its protein product is CASSEEGVMGTDTQYF.

The V gene is TRBV7-2, the J gene TRBJ2-5, with 8 bases lining up with TRBD1. V shed 3 bases and J 1 base; nucleotides not matched to a gene: 4. The germline V gene has CDR1 SGHTA and CDR2 FQGNSA. This CDR3 is 15 amino acids long. The CDR3 protein is CASSFDRGLQETQYF. DNA of the CDR3: TGTGCCAGCAGCTTTGACAGGGGTCTCCAAGAGACCCAGTACTTC.

V is TRBV6-2 or TRBV6-3 and J is TRBJ2-7; 9 nucleotides line up with TRBD2. The V segment lost 0 bases and the J segment 4 bases; nucleotides outside the gene matches: 10. From germline, CDR1 is MNHEY and CDR2 SVGEGT. The CDR3 runs to 17 residues. CDR3 loop: CASSYSDPSGKSYEQYF. The CDR3 nucleotides read TGTGCCAGCAGTTACTCCGACCCTAGCGGGAAATCGTACGAGCAGTACTTC.

The chain has TRBV4-3 and TRBJ1-4; the match to TRBD1 covers 8 bases. V shed 4 bases, J shed 9 bases, and the junction held 13 bases outside the gene matches. In germline, CDR1 is LGHNA, CDR2 YSLEER. CDR3 size: 16 residues. The CDR3 DNA reads TGCGCCAGCAGCCGAGAGACAGGGGTAATCGATAAAAAACTGTTTTTT. Its translation: CASSRETGVIDKKLFF.

This chain joins TRBV7-9 and TRBJ2-5, with 7 bases aligning to TRBD2. The CDR3 has 15 residues. Germline values: CDR1 SEHNR, CDR2 FQNEAQ (reference sequence). V trimming: 2 bases; J trimming: 5 bases; junction bases outside the gene matches: 8. The CDR3: CASSLNGRAWETQYF. The CDR3 DNA sequence: TGTGCCAGCAGCTTAAATGGGAGGGCCTGGGAGACCCAGTACTTC.

The rearrangement joins TRBV28 to TRBJ2-1; possible D gene TRBD2, 5 bases. Germline CDR1 is MDHEN and CDR2 is SYDVKM. The ends were cut back, 6 bases at V and 6 bases at J, with 15 bases in the middle. The CDR3 is 14 amino acids. The CDR3 loop is CASRAGGPVNEQFF. In nucleotides, the CDR3 is TGTGCCAGCAGGGCGGGCGGTCCCGTCAATGAGCAGTTCTTC.

The chain is built from TRBV20-1 and TRBJ2-4; tentative D call: TRBD2 (6 bases). V was cut by 3 bases and J by 0 bases, with 15 bases left in between. The CDR3 is 16 residues long. Germline-derived CDR1 and CDR2 are DFQATT and SNEGSKA (reference sequence). CDR3 bases: TGCAGTGCTAGTCCTCGGGACTTTCTAGCCAAAAACATTCAGTACTTC. Residues: CSASPRDFLAKNIQYF.

This chain links TRBV20-1 with TRBJ2-1; D may be TRBD2 (6 bases). The CDR3 length is 11 residues. V lost 0 bases and J 13 bases, leaving 10 bases between the germline ends. CDR1 is DFQATT, CDR2 SNEGSKA, per germline (reference sequence). CDR3 sequence: CSARDGRGQFF. CDR3 in DNA: TGCAGTGCTAGAGATGGGCGGGGCCAGTTCTTC.

V gene TRBV5-4 combines with J gene TRBJ2-7; D possibly corresponds to TRBD1 (5 bases). The CDR3 has 13 residues. CDR1 and CDR2 from the germline V gene are SGHNT and YYREEE (reference sequence). V was trimmed by 4 bases and J by 0 bases, leaving 8 bases between them. The CDR3 spells CASSDSPSYEQYF. The CDR3 region has the DNA TGTGCCAGCAGCGACAGCCCCTCCTACGAGCAGTACTTC. Drawing the rest from reference TRBV5-4 and TRBJ2-7, the complete variable domain is ETGVTQSPTHLIKTRGQQVTLRCSSQSGHNTVSWYQQALGQGPQFIFQYYREEENGRGNFPPRFSGLQFPNYSSELNVNALELDDSALYLCASSDSPSYEQYFGPGTRLTVT.